The 9 T cell receptor beta chains presented below share a single source sample, sequenced in a study of T cells in Graves' hyperthyroidism and ophthalmopathy. The CDR3 regions of TCR beta were amplified from RNA transcripts. With the HTBI primer set, the TCR CDR3 went through a first round of RT-PCR. TCRdb analysed the multiplex PCR reads with MiXCR anew, one entry per CDR3 protein. The data contain 350,000 to 400,000 distinct CDR3 sequences, about 20% of them singletons. Material for sequencing was blood. Every receptor here comes from a woman aged 18-29 years with Graves' hyperthyroidism.

V is TRBV28 and J is TRBJ1-5; maybe TRBD1 (6 bases). V shed 10 bases and J shed 3 bases, with 13 bases lying between them. Germline V CDR1 and CDR2: MDHEN, SYDVKM. The CDR3 totals 13 residues. The CDR3 region is CATNRVDNQPQHF. CDR3 nucleotides: TGTGCCACTAACAGGGTCGACAATCAGCCCCAGCATTTT.

This clonotype was seen at least ten times. In DNA form, the CDR3 reads TGCGCCAGCAGCGGACGGACAGGGGGATCAGGTGAAGCTTTCTTT. Its protein is CASSGRTGGSGEAFF. The chain links TRBV5-1 to TRBJ1-1; 10 bases match TRBD1. Trimming at V came to 4 bases and at J to 7 bases, leaving 10 bases not matched to a gene. Germline CDR1 and CDR2: SGHRS and YFSETQ. The CDR3 totals 15 residues.

This clonotype was counted ten times or more. V is TRBV5-1 and J is TRBJ1-1; D unresolved. The CDR3 runs 14 residues. Trimming cost V 4 bases and J 0 bases, with 10 bases left between them. Germline CDR1 SGHRS, CDR2 YFSETQ. The CDR3 loop reads CASSSFQMNTEAFF. The CDR3 nucleotides are TGCGCCAGCAGCAGTTTCCAAATGAACACTGAAGCTTTCTTT.

This clonotype occurred many times. The chain's CDR3 is CASSTGGAILETQYF. In DNA form, the CDR3 reads TGTGCCAGCAGTACCGGGGGGGCAATTTTGGAGACCCAGTACTTC. The V and J genes are TRBV28 and TRBJ2-5; TRBD2 aligns across 8 bases. Germline CDR1 is MDHEN and CDR2 is SYDVKM. This CDR3 is 15 amino acids long. Unmatched junction bases numbered 10, after V lost 5 bases and J lost 5 bases.

This clonotype appeared many times. The chain has TRBV11-3 and TRBJ2-7; no reliable D call. Trimming stripped 5 bases from V and 2 bases from J, with 10 bases between. The CDR3 consists of 13 residues. Germline-derived CDR1 and CDR2 are SGHNT and YENEEA. Here the CDR3 reads CASSPGETYEQYF. CDR3 sequence (DNA): TGTGCCAGCAGCCCCGGTGAAACCTACGAGCAGTACTTC.

The rearrangement joins TRBV30 to TRBJ1-5; D unresolved. Per germline, CDR1 GTSNPN and CDR2 SVGIG (reference sequence). Trimming pared 0 bases from V and 6 bases from J, leaving 12 bases between. The CDR3 covers 14 residues. The CDR3, as DNA: TGTGCCTGGAGTGTGTCCAGCGGAGCTCAGCCCCAGCATTTT. This gives the protein CAWSVSSGAQPQHF.

The chain joins TRBV11-2 to TRBJ1-3; no definite D call. This CDR3 spans 15 amino acids. Germline CDR1 reads SGHAT; CDR2 reads FQNNGV. The V and J ends lost 5 bases and 2 bases respectively, with 13 bases between them. CDR3 region: CASSNGRPPGNTIYF. The CDR3 DNA reads TGTGCCAGCAGCAACGGACGGCCGCCTGGAAACACCATATATTTT.

The J gene is TRBJ2-7, the V gene TRBV25-1; D gene ambiguous. The CDR3 contains 15 residues. V was clipped by 2 bases and J by 2 bases, with 13 bases between them. CDR1 is MGHDK and CDR2 is SYGVNS in the germline V gene. The CDR3 DNA is TGTGCCAGCAGTGAAGTGGGGAACCCACCCTACGAGCAGTACTTC. Amino acids: CASSEVGNPPYEQYF.

This clonotype appeared many times. The chain links TRBV7-6 to TRBJ2-7; TRBD1 matches 7 bases. Trimming removed 2 bases from V and 3 bases from J; junction bases left unmatched: 1. There are 13 residues in the CDR3. Germline values: CDR1 SGHVS, CDR2 FNYEAQ. The CDR3 DNA is TGTGCCAGCAGCTTAACAGGGGTCTACGAGCAGTACTTC. Translating it yields CASSLTGVYEQYF.